This T cell receptor (beta chain) appears in the sequencing data of a study of blood T cells in healthy people across ages (dated by TCRdb to between 2014 and 2017). Some background on the complete study: In model experiments, template switching captured about one uniquely barcoded TCR beta cDNA molecule for every two T cells. The donors were divided into four age groups: young (average roughly 15 years), middle-aged (under 40), aged (approximately 59) and long-lived (roughly 86). The study measured age-related changes in TCR beta repertoire diversity using deep sequencing normalized with unique cDNA molecular identifiers. To avoid experimental bias, donors of different ages were randomly spread across the sequencing lanes. For two donors (one aged 18 to 29 and one aged 80 or older), the study analyzed two additional independent replicas of 1 million unique cDNA reads from the same blood draw.

Deletion took 5 bases off V and 5 bases off J, with a span of 15 bases between the germline ends. The CDR3 spans 14 residues, from the cysteine through the phenylalanine. Only the CDR3 region is kept as DNA, spanning 42 bases read in frame from base 1. For CDR1 and CDR2, the germline V gene (reference sequence) lists SEHNR and FQNEAQ. Overall results and qualifications from the work: Estimates of total diversity from one million sequenced T cells were regarded as lower bounds and underestimates. Conclusive comparison of naive and antigen-experienced compartments was prevented by the profiling of bulk unsorted PBMCs. The percentage of naive T cells measured by flow cytometry correlated strongly with observed TCR beta diversity. Observed TCR beta diversity per million T cells fell roughly linearly with age, and a significant reduction was already apparent by age about 38. The long-lived group showed more naive CD4+ T cells, fewer expanded clones and increased TCR diversity than the aged group, suggesting age selection. The CMV infection status of donors was not known, potentially confounding age-related changes in expanded clonotypes.

Libraries were prepared through 5' RACE. Sequencing used an Illumina HiSeq 2500. A second PCR of roughly 7 to 11 cycles was performed with a sample-barcoded 5' primer and a J-beta primer mix. A unique molecular identifier was introduced onto each TCR beta cDNA molecule by a template-switch 5' adaptor carrying 12 random nucleotides. Each sample yielded at least 2.5 million CDR3-containing paired-end reads. First-strand cDNA synthesis was performed from all RNA using the Mint cDNA synthesis kit, with priming by a TRBC-specific oligonucleotide. Following uracil-DNA glycosylase treatment, all cDNA underwent a first 18-cycle PCR with the universal primers M1SS and BC2_uni_R. As for how the authors treated the data: Each sample was normalized by randomly selecting 1 million high-quality reads, each carrying a distinct molecular identifier. Instead of being binned into consensus sequences, reads that shared molecular identifiers were thrown out. MiTCR, run with a Q25 quality threshold and the strictest error-elimination algorithm, handled CDR3 identification, clonotype clustering and error correction. Lower-bound total TCR beta diversity was estimated with a nonparametric unseen species model using Euler transformation. TCRdb handled the public reads itself, with Q25 trimming in fastp and clone calling in MiXCR, and kept productive beta chains. One record per CDR3 amino acid sequence lists the most common genes and DNA. It is TCRdb's table, rather than the study itself, that gives the V and J calls and clone size. The sample data list around 670,000 distinct CDR3 sequences, and less than 35% of these were observed just once. The top ten clonotypes cover 15% to 18% of the sample.

The roughly 39 donors, aged roughly 6 to 100 years, were systemically healthy Caucasian individuals from Russia. Each donor gave 8 to 10 milliliters of peripheral blood, drawn into EDTA-treated Vacutainer tubes. Ficoll-Paque density-gradient centrifugation was used to isolate PBMCs, with at least 6.5 million per sample. Trizol reagent was used to extract total RNA from PBMCs, with at least 6 micrograms per sample. The percentages of naive CD45RAhigh/CD27high T cells were determined by flow cytometry on a PBMC aliquot from every donor. This clonotype was counted many times. Its antigen is still unknown. The sample holds no much larger clone one base away, and base qualities are not on file.

Sequencing was done on a sample of blood. The chain is encoded by TRBV7-9 joined to TRBJ2-5, with TRBD2 tentatively as D gene (5 bases match). The TCR was taken from a woman older than 75 in good health. The CDR3 region has the sequence CASSLTRTGETQYF. The sequence in DNA is TGTGCCAGCAGCCTAACCCGGACTGGGGAGACCCAGTACTTC.